This TCR beta chain was retrieved from a study of identical twins. Template switching (which added a universal primer site) was used, and cDNA carried unique molecular identifiers. TCRdb re-analysed the 5' RACE reads in MiXCR, keeping a single row per CDR3 protein. In the table there are 400,000 to 550,000 distinct CDR3 sequences, approximately 15% of which are singletons. Broader study findings: Cord blood beta clonotypes that were abundant carried fewer insertions, and memory repertoires showed no such trend.

Germline values: CDR1 SGHKS, CDR2 YYEKEE (reference sequence). The CDR3 is 13 amino acids. Trimming removed 3 bases from V and 5 bases from J, with 9 bases in between. Concerning this clonotype itself: Its antigen is currently unknown.

The same specimen was also included in a second study, on yellow fever vaccine responses in identical twins.

Input material: CD4+ T cells sorted from blood. This sequence joins TRBV5-5 and TRBJ1-5; D is undetermined. The TCR was taken from a woman between 18 and 29 years old in good health. CDR3 in amino acids: CASSWAVDQPQHF. The DNA of the CDR3 is TGTGCCAGCAGCTGGGCAGTGGATCAGCCCCAGCATTTT.